The entry that follows covers one T cell receptor (beta chain) sequence. As yet, its antigen is unknown. In the original workflow: ImmunoSEQ gave junction-only sequences without quality scores, so filtering differed. Only in-frame clones appear in the TCRdb table, and some are missing; sequencing was by immunoSEQ multiplex PCR. For V, J and clone size, that table is used; D and trimming come from the DNA. Of 2,500,000 or so clones listed, roughly 92% are singletons. The data stem from a study of shared clonotypes between healthy human individuals. In the study overall: Per donor, CD8 memory used one plate, CD8 naive used two, CD4 memory used three and CD4 naive used three.

Study-wide points: Among donors, clonotype sharing was expected to be affected by sequencing depth.

Splitting the CD4+ cells yielded a CD45RA+ naive subset and a CD45RA-negative memory subset. The TCR sequence derives from a man between 18 and 29 years old in good health. Some clones in this sample may be carry-over from other donors' samples. The sample comprised naive CD4+ T cells from PBMCs. The subset here: CD45RA+ positively selected.

DNA of the CDR3: TGTGCCAGCAGTGAATCCGGACACATTAATGAAAAACTGTTTTTT. Encoded protein: CASSESGHINEKLFF. J is TRBJ1-4 and V is TRBV2, with D maybe TRBD1 (5 bases). The CDR3 is 15 residues long. The V end was cut by 2 bases, the J end by 4 bases, with 11 bases between. The germline CDR1 and CDR2 sequences are SNHLY and FYNNEI.